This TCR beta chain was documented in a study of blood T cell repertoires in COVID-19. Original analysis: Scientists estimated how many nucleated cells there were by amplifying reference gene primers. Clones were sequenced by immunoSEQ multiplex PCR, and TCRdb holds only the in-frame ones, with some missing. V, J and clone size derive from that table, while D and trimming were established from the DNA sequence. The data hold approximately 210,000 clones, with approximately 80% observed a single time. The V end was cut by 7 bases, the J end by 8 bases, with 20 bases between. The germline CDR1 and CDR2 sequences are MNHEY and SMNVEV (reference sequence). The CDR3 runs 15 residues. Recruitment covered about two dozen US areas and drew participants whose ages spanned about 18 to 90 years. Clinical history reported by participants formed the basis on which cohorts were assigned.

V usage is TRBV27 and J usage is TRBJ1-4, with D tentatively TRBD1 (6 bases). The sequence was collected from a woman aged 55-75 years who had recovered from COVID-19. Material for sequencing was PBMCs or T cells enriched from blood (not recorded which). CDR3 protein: CASTLSQGLGEKLFF. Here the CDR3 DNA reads TGTGCCAGCACCCTATCACAGGGTCTAGGGGAAAAACTGTTTTTT.